This section outlines one TCR beta chain sequence together with its context. Its specificity is unknown. The V end lost 4 bases, the J end lost 11 bases, and 8 bases lay between the germline ends. Germline CDR1 and CDR2: LNHDA and SQIVND (reference sequence). This CDR3 has 11 amino acids. PCR employed 60 Vbeta and 13 Jbeta primers. Sequencing was performed with immunoSEQ multiplex PCR; in TCRdb, only in-frame clones are kept and a portion is missing. The sample shows more than 100,000 clones, 77% of them seen only once. This specimen comes from a study of cytomegalovirus exposure and HLA in healthy donors. Looking at the study overall: Earlier, approximately 110 million unique TCR beta sequences were recovered from 200 million or so T cells by an analysis.

Study observations and caveats: The classifier reportedly diagnosed cytomegalovirus status with high sensitivity and specificity. As was reported, the HLA-A and HLA-B alleles of most subjects were accurately predicted from TCR beta sequences.

Sequencing was performed on PBMCs. The sequence was obtained from a human donor in good health. The chain joins TRBV19 to TRBJ2-2; D not resolved. CDR3 nucleotide sequence: TGTGCCAGTAGTAGGGCAACTGAGCTGTTTTTT. Translated, it gives CASSRATELFF.